One sample yielded the 24 T cell receptor beta chains listed below, sequenced in a study of blood T cell repertoires in COVID-19. Produced via immunoSEQ multiplex PCR; TCRdb's table is partial and in-frame only. Counted here are 30,000 to 45,000 clones, about 87% occurring once; the ten biggest clones make up 7.2%. Sequenced input: peripheral blood. The source is a human donor in a cohort sampled during active COVID-19.

This rearrangement joins TRBV2 to TRBJ1-1, with TRBD1 matching 10 bases. Per the germline V gene, CDR1 is SNHLY and CDR2 is FYNNEI. After removal of 5 bases from V and 7 bases from J, the junction contained 1 base not matched to a gene. The CDR3 is made up of 12 amino acids. The CDR3 DNA reads TGTGCCAGCAGTTGGACAGGGGGTGAAGCTTTCTTT. It yields the protein CASSWTGGEAFF.

The chain links TRBV3-1 (or the pseudogene TRBV3-2) to TRBJ2-1; D perhaps matches TRBD2 (6 bases). Germline CDR1 LGHDT, CDR2 YNNKEL (reference sequence). With 2 bases removed from V and 6 bases from J, the gap between germline ends came to 8 bases. CDR3 length: 13 residues. The CDR3 DNA is TGTGCCAGCAGCCAACTAGCGCGCAATGAGCAGTTCTTC. It specifies CASSQLARNEQFF.

The chain is built from TRBV19 and TRBJ2-1; TRBD2 matches at 12 bases. This CDR3 contains 15 residues. Germline V gene lookup returns CDR1 LNHDA and CDR2 SQIVND (reference sequence). The ends lost 3 bases at V and 4 bases at J; junction bases unmatched: 1. For the CDR3, the DNA is TGTGCCAGTAGTATCGGACTAGCGGGGTACAATGAGCAGTTCTTC. Its translation: CASSIGLAGYNEQFF.

The rearrangement joins TRBV28 to TRBJ2-1; 8 bases are a match to TRBD1. Germline V gene sequence: CDR1 MDHEN, CDR2 SYDVKM. V trimming: 5 bases; J trimming: 4 bases; junction bases outside the gene matches: 19. This CDR3 contains 19 residues. DNA for the CDR3: TGTGCCAGCAGTCAGCTCCGGGACAGGTTTTTTTCTACGTACAATGAGCAGTTCTTC. Its protein product is CASSQLRDRFFSTYNEQFF.

J is TRBJ2-1 and V is TRBV24-1; 10 bases fit TRBD2. CDR1 is KGHDR and CDR2 is SFDVKD in the germline V gene. The V gene end was trimmed by 7 bases and the J gene end by 5 bases; junction bases not matched to a gene: 4. This CDR3 region has 14 residues. The CDR3 region has the DNA TGTGCCACCAGCGGACTAGCGGACAACAATGAGCAGTTCTTC. Its protein is CATSGLADNNEQFF.

This chain joins TRBV14 and TRBJ2-3, with TRBD2 identical over 11 bases. With V trimmed by 2 bases and J by 4 bases, 5 bases remained unmatched. The CDR3 contains 16 residues. Germline assignment: CDR1 SGHDN and CDR2 FVKESK. CDR3 sequence (DNA): TGTGCCAGCAGCCAATATACTAGCGGGGGCGCAGATACGCAGTATTTT. The encoded protein is CASSQYTSGGADTQYF.

The CDR3 is CASSEFGGGAANEQFF. The CDR3 DNA follows: TGTGCCAGCAGTGAGTTCGGCGGGGGGGCCGCCAATGAGCAGTTCTTC. The chain recombines TRBV2 with TRBJ2-1, with TRBD2 matching 9 bases. The CDR3 extends over 16 amino acids. V shed 3 bases, J shed 6 bases, and the junction held 9 bases outside the gene matches. CDR1 is SNHLY, CDR2 FYNNEI, per germline.

The chain is built from TRBV27 and TRBJ2-2, with D perhaps TRBD2 (6 bases). Trimming took off 4 bases at V and 6 bases at J, with 21 bases between the two ends. Germline assignment: CDR1 MNHEY and CDR2 SMNVEV (reference sequence). The length of the CDR3 is 17 residues. The CDR3: CASSSLPGLLVAGELFF. DNA for the CDR3: TGTGCCAGCAGTTCCCTTCCGGGACTTCTTGTCGCCGGGGAGCTGTTTTTT.

The rearrangement uses TRBV3-1 (or the pseudogene TRBV3-2) and TRBJ2-1; 8 bases agree with TRBD1. The J segment lost 6 bases and the V segment lost 4 bases, leaving 8 bases of the junction unmatched. Per the germline V gene, CDR1 is LGHDT and CDR2 is YNNKEL (reference sequence). The CDR3 length is 15 residues. The CDR3 loop reads CASSPHETGVNEQFF. Here the CDR3 DNA reads TGTGCCAGCAGCCCGCACGAGACAGGGGTCAATGAGCAGTTCTTC.

This rearrangement joins TRBV2 to TRBJ2-7; 11 bases align to TRBD2. V shed 5 bases and J 6 bases; nucleotides not matched to a gene: 3. Per germline, CDR1 SNHLY and CDR2 FYNNEI. The CDR3 extends over 13 amino acids. The CDR3, as DNA: TGTGCCAGCAGTTTGACTAGCGGGACCGAGCAGTACTTC. Its translation is CASSLTSGTEQYF.

The chain has TRBV7-3 and TRBJ2-2; tentatively, D is TRBD1 (6 bases). CDR1 SGHTA and CDR2 FQGTGA come from the germline V gene. The ends were cut back, 5 bases at V and 2 bases at J, with 15 bases in the middle. This CDR3 spans 16 amino acids. The CDR3 sequence: CASSRTGTTNTGELFF. In DNA form, the CDR3 reads TGTGCCAGCAGCCGCACCGGGACAACAAACACCGGGGAGCTGTTTTTT.

The chain couples TRBV12-3 or TRBV12-4 to TRBJ2-5; maybe TRBD1 (5 bases). Trimming stripped 3 bases from V and 5 bases from J, with 7 bases between. There are 12 residues in the CDR3. CDR3 residues: CASSFKGETQYF. The DNA for the CDR3 is TGTGCCAGCAGTTTCAAGGGGGAGACCCAGTACTTC.

V and J are TRBV19 and TRBJ2-1; the match to TRBD2 covers 9 bases. This CDR3 is built from 15 residues. Germline V gene data show CDR1 as LNHDA and CDR2 as SQIVND (reference sequence). V was clipped by 4 bases and J by 4 bases; unmatched bases: 5. The CDR3: CASSTLAGAYNEQFF. In nucleotides, the CDR3 is TGTGCCAGTAGTACCTTAGCGGGAGCTTACAATGAGCAGTTCTTC. Supplemented by reference TRBV19 and TRBJ2-1, the full variable domain reads DGGITQSPKYLFRKEGQNVTLSCEQNLNHDAMYWYRQDPGQGLRLIYYSQIVNDFQKGDIAEGYSVSREKKESFPLTVTSAQKNPTAFYLCASSTLAGAYNEQFFGPGTRLTVL.

The chain joins TRBV11-2 to TRBJ1-4; 7 nucleotides line up with TRBD1. The J segment lost 11 bases and the V segment lost 1 base, leaving 4 bases of the junction unmatched. The germline gives CDR1 SGHAT, CDR2 FQNNGV. The length of the CDR3 is 13 residues. In nucleotides, the CDR3 is TGTGCCAGCAGCTTAGTAAGGGGGCGGAAACTGTTTTTT. The encoded protein is CASSLVRGRKLFF.

This chain uses TRBV6-2 or TRBV6-3 with TRBJ1-3, with D possibly TRBD1 on 6 matching bases. Trimming cost V 6 bases and J 0 bases, with 15 bases left between them. Germline V gene lookup returns CDR1 MNHEY and CDR2 SVGEGT. The CDR3 has 16 amino acids. This CDR3 is CASSRTDALSGNTIYF. The CDR3 nucleotides read TGTGCCAGCAGCCGGACAGACGCACTCTCTGGAAACACCATATATTTT.

This chain connects TRBV5-5 to TRBJ2-7; 9 bases fit TRBD1. The germline CDR1 and CDR2 sequences are SGHKS and YYEKEE (reference sequence). The CDR3 loop spans 14 amino acids. Trimming at V came to 5 bases and at J to 2 bases, leaving 5 bases not matched to a gene. This CDR3 reads CASRSGTGTYEQYF. CDR3 in DNA: TGTGCCAGCAGATCCGGGACAGGGACCTACGAGCAGTACTTC.

The chain couples TRBV3-1 (or the pseudogene TRBV3-2) to TRBJ1-2; D ambiguous. From germline, CDR1 is LGHDT and CDR2 YNNKEL (reference sequence). The CDR3 extends over 12 amino acids. V gave up 4 bases and J gave up 6 bases, with 9 bases separating them. DNA for the CDR3: TGTGCCAGCAGCCGAGTTCTGGATGGCTACACCTTC. Translation: CASSRVLDGYTF.

The chain couples TRBV2 to TRBJ2-7; 9 nucleotides match TRBD2. The CDR3 has 15 amino acids. Germline loops: CDR1 SNHLY, CDR2 FYNNEI. With V trimmed by 7 bases and J by 4 bases, 11 bases remained unmatched. CDR3 sequence: CASTRGFSGGYEQYF. The CDR3 DNA reads as TGTGCCAGCACTAGGGGGTTTAGCGGGGGATACGAGCAGTACTTC.

The chain has TRBV27 and TRBJ1-3; TRBD1 might be the D (5 bases). This CDR3 contains 20 residues. The V end was cut by 5 bases, the J end by 0 bases, with 26 bases between. Per the germline V gene, CDR1 is MNHEY and CDR2 is SMNVEV (reference sequence). As DNA, the CDR3 is TGTGCCAGCAGTCTCACACCCCCCGGAGTAGGGGTCCGCTCTGGAAACACCATATATTTT. It is translated as CASSLTPPGVGVRSGNTIYF.

A single count supports this clone. V and J are TRBV3-1 (or the pseudogene TRBV3-2) and TRBJ1-6, with D uncertain. Germline V CDR1 and CDR2: LGHDT, YNNKEL (reference sequence). The CDR3 runs 16 residues. V gave up 1 base and J gave up 4 bases, with 11 bases separating them. The chain's CDR3 is CASSQAFPYYNSPLHF. CDR3 nucleotide sequence: TGTGCCAGCAGCCAAGCTTTCCCCTATTATAATTCACCCCTCCACTTT.

V gene TRBV15 combines with J gene TRBJ2-1; 13 positions agree with TRBD2. The CDR3 totals 13 residues. Germline trimming cut 1 base from V and 12 bases from J; bases unmatched to any gene: 0. Germline V CDR1 and CDR2: LNHNV, YYDKDF (reference sequence). CDR3: CATSRGLAGGQFF. The DNA for the CDR3 is TGTGCCACCAGCAGAGGACTAGCGGGGGGGCAGTTCTTC.

This chain uses TRBV4-1 with TRBJ2-3; the match to TRBD1 covers 12 bases. The CDR3 totals 19 residues. Germline V CDR1 and CDR2: MGHRA, YSYEKL. J gave up 1 base and V 5 bases, and 13 bases lay outside the gene matches. This CDR3 reads CASSLLPGQGARGTDTQYF. CDR3 nucleotide sequence: TGCGCCAGCAGCTTACTTCCGGGACAGGGGGCGCGGGGCACAGATACGCAGTATTTT.

This clone was observed once. This chain uses TRBV7-2 with TRBJ2-5; D remains ambiguous. This CDR3 is built from 12 residues. The germline gives CDR1 SGHTA, CDR2 FQGNSA. Trimming shortened V by 5 bases and J by 6 bases, and 10 bases separated the two germline ends. CDR3 protein: CASSLNGQTQYF. The CDR3 DNA reads TGTGCCAGCAGCCTTAACGGTCAGACCCAGTACTTC.

The table lists this clone with a few counts. The V and J genes are TRBV4-1 and TRBJ2-1, with 8 bases identical to TRBD2. Trimming removed 1 base from V and 7 bases from J; junction bases left unmatched: 6. This CDR3 is built from 15 residues. Germline loops: CDR1 MGHRA, CDR2 YSYEKL. CDR3 protein: CASSQVGGRTNEQFF. The CDR3, as DNA: TGCGCCAGCAGCCAAGTGGGCGGGAGGACAAATGAGCAGTTCTTC.